The 11 T cell receptor beta chains below all came from one sample that was sequenced in a study of response to subunit inactivated influenza vaccine. TCRdb re-called the RT-PCR reads through MiXCR, storing one row per CDR3 protein. Found here are approximately 530,000 distinct CDR3 sequences, under 15% of them singletons; the top ten hold around 13%. Sequences were derived from PBMCs from blood, sampled roughly 6 weeks after vaccination. Receptors were obtained from a man aged 45 to 65 who received an inactivated influenza vaccine.

This clonotype occurred a few times. The chain recombines TRBV20-1 with TRBJ2-7, with TRBD2 identical over 16 bases. V dropped 0 bases and J dropped 5; count of bases not matched to a gene: 16. From germline, CDR1 is DFQATT and CDR2 SNEGSKA (reference sequence). CDR3 length: 20 residues. The chain's CDR3 is CSARDSPLGTSGRASDEQYF. CDR3 in DNA: TGCAGTGCTAGAGATTCCCCGCTGGGGACTAGCGGGAGGGCGTCCGACGAGCAGTACTTC.

The chain carries TRBV6-5 and TRBJ1-5, with D unclear. With 1 base removed from V and 4 bases from J, the gap between germline ends came to 5 bases. The CDR3 sequence is 13 residues long. Germline CDR1 and CDR2: MNHEY and SVGAGI. The CDR3, as DNA: TGTGCCAGCAGTTACTTCCCAAATCAGCCCCAGCATTTT. It translates to CASSYFPNQPQHF.

This clonotype came up a few times. The V call is TRBV10-3, the J call TRBJ1-5; D is ambiguous. Trimming removed 7 bases at V and 4 bases at J, with 11 bases between. The CDR3 is made up of 13 amino acids. Germline CDR1 ENHRY, CDR2 SYGVKD. CDR3 nucleotides: TGTGCCATCAAGGAGGGAACTAATCAGCCCCAGCATTTT. This codes for CAIKEGTNQPQHF.

This clonotype appeared a few times. The rearrangement joins TRBV12-3 or TRBV12-4 to TRBJ2-3; TRBD2 aligns across 12 bases. V shed 7 bases and J 2 bases; nucleotides not matched to a gene: 7. This CDR3 is built from 16 residues. The chain's CDR3 is CASTSGLAGNTDTQYF. The CDR3 coding sequence is TGTGCCAGCACCTCCGGACTAGCGGGGAACACAGATACGCAGTATTTT.

This clonotype appeared a few times. The chain couples TRBV11-2 to TRBJ2-1, with TRBD2 identical over 9 bases. Germline values: CDR1 SGHAT, CDR2 FQNNGV. The CDR3 runs 17 residues. The V gene end was trimmed by 6 bases and the J gene end by 2 bases; junction bases not matched to a gene: 11. The CDR3 bases are TGTGCCAGCAGAACCCCGCGGGGGGGCCAGGCCTACAATGAGCAGTTCTTC. It yields the protein CASRTPRGGQAYNEQFF. Variable domain in full (rest from reference TRBV11-2 and TRBJ2-1): EAGVAQSPRYKIIEKRQSVAFWCNPISGHATLYWYQQILGQGPKLLIQFQNNGVVDDSQLPKDRFSAERLKGVDSTLKIQPAKLEDSAVYLCASRTPRGGQAYNEQFFGPGTRLTVL.

The chain recombines TRBV6-5 with TRBJ1-5; TRBD1 aligns across 8 bases. CDR1 is MNHEY and CDR2 is SVGAGI in the germline V gene. This CDR3 has 15 residues. V lost 4 bases and J lost 4; bases outside the gene matches: 6. The CDR3 loop is CASSSTGDLNQPQHF. In nucleotides, the CDR3 is TGTGCCAGCAGTTCGACAGGGGACCTAAATCAGCCCCAGCATTTT.

The chain has TRBV18 and TRBJ2-5, with 10 bases identical to TRBD2. V shed 5 bases and J 3 bases; nucleotides not matched to a gene: 3. The germline V gene encodes CDR1 KGHSH and CDR2 LQKENI. This CDR3 has 14 residues. Here the CDR3 reads CASSKGLAEETQYF. CDR3 bases: TGTGCCAGCTCAAAAGGACTAGCGGAAGAGACCCAGTACTTC.

This clonotype has just a few counts. The chain carries TRBV4-1 and TRBJ2-1, with D perhaps given as TRBD1 or TRBD2 (6 bases each). Germline assignment: CDR1 MGHRA and CDR2 YSYEKL. The CDR3 consists of 20 residues. Trimming took 4 bases from V and 2 from J, leaving 27 bases between them. CDR3 DNA: TGCGCCAGCAGCCGTTGGGGGGCCCCATCAACCCGGTTGACCTACAATGAGCAGTTCTTC. Translating it yields CASSRWGAPSTRLTYNEQFF.

The rearrangement uses TRBV9 and TRBJ1-1; unclear D gene. CDR3 length equals 15 residues. CDR1 SGDLS and CDR2 YYNGEE come from the germline V gene. The V gene lost 0 bases and the J gene lost 4 bases, with 13 bases spanning the gap. In DNA form, the CDR3 reads TGTGCCAGCAGCGTAGACGCTAAAGGAGGCACTGAAGCTTTCTTT. Translating it yields CASSVDAKGGTEAFF. Full variable domain (rest looked up from reference TRBV9 and TRBJ1-1): DSGVTQTPKHLITATGQRVTLRCSPRSGDLSVYWYQQSLDQGLQFLIQYYNGEERAKGNILERFSAQQFPDLHSELNLSSLELGDSALYFCASSVDAKGGTEAFFGQGTRLTVV.

This clonotype was counted many times. This chain joins TRBV12-3 or TRBV12-4 and TRBJ2-2, with 8 bases identical to TRBD2. V lost 6 bases, J lost 5 bases, and 11 bases stayed unmatched. The CDR3 is 16 residues long. In nucleotides, the CDR3 is TGTGCCAGCAGCGGCTTCGGGGGGGCGGAGACCGGGGAGCTGTTTTTT. Its protein is CASSGFGGAETGELFF.

This clonotype has at least ten counts. The gene calls are TRBV15 and TRBJ2-1; possibly TRBD1 for D (6 bases). Germline CDR1 is LNHNV and CDR2 is YYDKDF (reference sequence). Trimming took off 0 bases at V and 15 bases at J, with 12 bases between the two ends. The CDR3 runs 12 residues. CDR3 sequence reads: CATSRDEQGRFF. The CDR3 DNA reads as TGTGCCACCAGCAGAGATGAACAGGGTCGGTTCTTC.